These 20 T cell receptor beta chains came from one sample sequenced in a study of T cell therapy after organ transplantation (dated by TCRdb to between 2018 and 2021). This specimen's time point label, interpreted: 4-8 weeks after completion of therapy. The library was built by means of the immunoSEQ multiplex PCR assay. Imported from immuneACCESS, the table was reduced by TCRdb to in-frame sequences with V and J called. These copies leave out some clones; in studies compared against another copy, an unresolved V gene accounts for under half, and the cause of the remainder is not known. A total of 15,000 to 20,000 clones appear in this sample, roughly four fifths of them only once. Jointly, the top ten make up about 9.2% of the sample. These receptors' antigens are unknown. Specimen: CD8+ T cells from blood, collected after autologous CMV-specific T cell therapy. These TCRs come from a human patient who had received a solid organ transplant and had CMV disease. After a transplant, some T cells may have been passed on by the graft donor.

The chain is built from TRBV2 and TRBJ1-4; D call uncertain. The germline V gene has CDR1 SNHLY and CDR2 FYNNEI. Trimming cost V 3 bases and J 8 bases, with 7 bases left between them. The CDR3 is 12 residues long. Written as DNA, the CDR3 is TGTGCCAGCAGTGACTGGGGAGAAAAACTGTTTTTT. This translates into CASSDWGEKLFF. The whole variable domain, remainder taken from reference TRBV2 and TRBJ1-4, is EPEVTQTPSHQVTQMGQEVILRCVPISNHLYFYWYRQILGQKVEFLVSFYNNEISEKSEIFDDQFSVERPDGSNFTLKIRSTKLEDSAMYFCASSDWGEKLFFGSGTQLSVL.

The chain carries TRBV5-8 and TRBJ2-3, with a possible D match to TRBD2 (5 bases). The V and J ends lost 5 bases and 1 base respectively, with 8 bases between them. The germline V gene encodes CDR1 SGHTS and CDR2 YDEGEE. This CDR3 has 13 residues. DNA for the CDR3: TGTGCCAGCAGGGACGGGGGCACAGATACGCAGTATTTT. Its protein is CASRDGGTDTQYF.

The chain uses TRBV11-3 and TRBJ2-2; no clear D. CDR3 size: 13 residues. V was pared by 3 bases and J by 1 base, with 3 bases between. Germline V lookup: CDR1 SGHNT, CDR2 YENEEA. The CDR3 loop reads CASSLRNTGELFF. The CDR3 coding sequence is TGTGCCAGCAGCTTGAGGAACACCGGGGAGCTGTTTTTT. Full variable domain (remainder filled in from reference TRBV11-3 and TRBJ2-2): EAGVVQSPRYKIIEKKQPVAFWCNPISGHNTLYWYLQNLGQGPELLIRYENEEAVDDSQLPKDRFSAERLKGVDSTLKIQPAELGDSAVYLCASSLRNTGELFFGEGSRLTVL.

This chain joins TRBV9 and TRBJ2-2; maybe TRBD2 (5 bases). The CDR3 loop spans 17 amino acids. Germline values: CDR1 SGDLS, CDR2 YYNGEE. V lost 0 bases, J lost 1 base, and 13 bases lay in between. The CDR3 region is CASSVDRRAGNTGELFF. The CDR3 DNA follows: TGTGCCAGCAGCGTAGACCGGCGGGCAGGGAACACCGGGGAGCTGTTTTTT.

J is TRBJ1-2 and V is TRBV13; no clear D. Germline V gives CDR1 PRHDT, CDR2 FYEKMQ (reference sequence). The CDR3 is made up of 12 amino acids. V was clipped by 5 bases and J by 8 bases, with 12 bases between them. DNA for the CDR3: TGTGCCAGCAGCCTAGCAGATTGGGGCTACACCTTC. Its translation: CASSLADWGYTF.

The chain couples TRBV7-9 to TRBJ2-3; TRBD1 matches 8 bases. J was trimmed by 2 bases and V by 4 bases; bases with no gene match: 5. Per the germline V gene, CDR1 is SEHNR and CDR2 is FQNEAQ (reference sequence). The CDR3 spans 15 residues. The CDR3 nucleotides read TGTGCCAGCAGCTCCGGACAGGGTGTCACAGATACGCAGTATTTT. The encoded protein is CASSSGQGVTDTQYF.

This chain joins TRBV7-8 and TRBJ2-5; D perhaps matches TRBD1 (6 bases). This CDR3 has 15 residues. Germline V gives CDR1 SGHVS, CDR2 FQNEAQ. Between the trimmed V and J ends, which lost 5 bases and 2 bases, there was a span of 15 bases. The CDR3 spells CASSETNTGQETQYF. CDR3 bases: TGTGCCAGCAGCGAAACGAATACAGGGCAAGAGACCCAGTACTTC.

The V gene is TRBV18, the J gene TRBJ2-7; 8 bases map to TRBD1. Germline values: CDR1 KGHSH, CDR2 LQKENI. The CDR3 length is 15 residues. The V segment lost 3 bases and the J segment 4 bases; nucleotides outside the gene matches: 8. The CDR3 protein is CASSPTGQDDYEQYF. CDR3 bases: TGTGCCAGCTCACCCACGGGACAGGATGATTACGAGCAGTACTTC.

The chain uses TRBV5-1 and TRBJ2-1; D is uncertain. Between the trimmed V and J ends, which lost 3 bases and 4 bases, there was a span of 14 bases. The CDR3 covers 15 residues. The germline V gene has CDR1 SGHRS and CDR2 YFSETQ. The CDR3 DNA reads TGCGCCAGCAGCTCCTCCTTTGGGGTGTACAATGAGCAGTTCTTC. This sequence encodes CASSSSFGVYNEQFF.

The rearrangement links TRBV5-1 to TRBJ1-1, with 9 bases that match TRBD1. Germline V gene data show CDR1 as SGHRS and CDR2 as YFSETQ. Trimming took 4 bases from V and 4 from J; bases not matched to a gene: 5. The CDR3 extends over 14 amino acids. In DNA, the CDR3 is TGCGCCAGCAGCAGAAGACAGGGGGGCACTGAAGCTTTCTTT. Translated, it gives CASSRRQGGTEAFF.

The chain links TRBV30 to TRBJ2-2, with D possibly matching TRBD2 (5 bases). Per the germline V gene, CDR1 is GTSNPN and CDR2 is SVGIG (reference sequence). The CDR3 runs to 15 residues. Trimming took 0 bases from V and 2 from J, leaving 10 bases between them. The CDR3 DNA reads as TGTGCCTGGAGTGTGCCTAGCCTCAACACCGGGGAGCTGTTTTTT. It specifies CAWSVPSLNTGELFF.

The J gene is TRBJ2-3, the V gene TRBV5-4; D is possibly TRBD1 (6 bases). Germline V lookup: CDR1 SGHNT, CDR2 YYREEE (reference sequence). V was clipped by 4 bases and J by 0 bases, with 24 bases between them. CDR3 length equals 19 residues. The CDR3 DNA sequence: TGTGCCAGCAGCCTGATTGACCGGGACATCTACTCTAGCACAGATACGCAGTATTTT. Residues: CASSLIDRDIYSSTDTQYF.

V is TRBV6-5 and J is TRBJ2-1, with D maybe TRBD1 (5 bases). V was cut by 2 bases and J by 6 bases, with 14 bases left in between. Germline CDR1 reads MNHEY; CDR2 reads SVGAGI. CDR3 length equals 15 residues. CDR3: CASSYDGQGSNEQFF. Here the CDR3 DNA reads TGTGCCAGCAGTTACGACGGTCAGGGATCCAATGAGCAGTTCTTC.

The chain uses TRBV19 and TRBJ2-7, with TRBD2 matching over 9 bases. Germline V lookup: CDR1 LNHDA, CDR2 SQIVND (reference sequence). This CDR3 has 17 amino acids. The trim removed 3 bases at V and 3 bases at J, leaving 12 bases unmatched. In DNA, the CDR3 is TGTGCCAGTAGTATTTCATCGCCTAGCGGGATACTCTACGAGCAGTACTTC. This gives the protein CASSISSPSGILYEQYF. The complete variable domain, with remaining parts taken from reference TRBV19 and TRBJ2-7, reads DGGITQSPKYLFRKEGQNVTLSCEQNLNHDAMYWYRQDPGQGLRLIYYSQIVNDFQKGDIAEGYSVSREKKESFPLTVTSAQKNPTAFYLCASSISSPSGILYEQYFGPGTRLTVT.

The chain combines TRBV19 with TRBJ1-1; tentative D call: TRBD1 (5 bases). The CDR3 consists of 14 residues. V lost 2 bases and J 1 base, leaving 8 bases between the germline ends. The germline V gene encodes CDR1 LNHDA and CDR2 SQIVND (reference sequence). The CDR3 is CASSITGGNTEAFF. The CDR3 DNA sequence: TGTGCCAGTAGTATAACCGGGGGGAACACTGAAGCTTTCTTT.

The chain employs TRBV13 and TRBJ1-1; TRBD1 aligns across 7 bases. Germline loops: CDR1 PRHDT, CDR2 FYEKMQ (reference sequence). The CDR3 is 17 amino acids. With 4 bases clipped from V and 6 bases from J, the junction kept 17 bases outside the gene matches. CDR3 sequence: CASSSNRGPMPGAEAFF. The CDR3 coding sequence is TGTGCCAGCAGCTCAAACAGGGGACCGATGCCGGGGGCTGAAGCTTTCTTT.

This clone was seen only a few times. This chain connects TRBV5-1 to TRBJ1-2, with D hard to call. The CDR3 is 13 residues long. Germline V CDR1 and CDR2: SGHRS, YFSETQ. V dropped 5 bases and J dropped 3 bases, with 11 bases sitting between them. CDR3 amino acids: CASSGKEDYGYTF. In DNA, the CDR3 is TGCGCCAGCAGTGGTAAAGAGGACTATGGCTACACCTTC.

The chain combines TRBV4-1 with TRBJ2-3, with 7 nucleotides matching TRBD2. This CDR3 contains 17 residues. The germline V gene has CDR1 MGHRA and CDR2 YSYEKL. The J segment lost 2 bases and the V segment lost 1 base, leaving 9 bases of the junction unmatched. The CDR3 region is CASSQGGTIPSTDTQYF. As DNA, the CDR3 is TGCGCCAGCAGCCAAGGAGGGACTATACCCTCCACAGATACGCAGTATTTT.

On this clone itself: Other DNA sequences in this specimen translate into the identical CDR3. Written as DNA, the CDR3 is TGTGCCAGCAGTGAGGGGGGCACAGATACGCAGTATTTT. It specifies CASSEGGTDTQYF. The V gene is TRBV25-1, the J gene TRBJ2-3; TRBD1 or TRBD2 may be the D gene (5 bases each). CDR3 length: 13 residues. Looked up from germline, CDR1 is MGHDK and CDR2 is SYGVNS. V was cut by 3 bases and J by 1 base, with 5 bases left in between. The full variable domain, in which reference TRBV25-1 and TRBJ2-3 provide the parts outside the CDR3, is EADIYQTPRYLVIGTGKKITLECSQTMGHDKMYWYQQDPGMELHLIHYSYGVNSTEKGDLSSESTVSRIRTEHFPLTLESARPSHTSQYLCASSEGGTDTQYFGPGTRLTVL.

The V and J genes are TRBV19 and TRBJ1-3; D not certain. Trimming cost V 5 bases and J 0 bases, with 17 bases left between them. The CDR3 is 17 residues long. CDR1 is LNHDA, CDR2 SQIVND, per germline (reference sequence). The CDR3 reads CASSVNFGFSSGNTIYF. The CDR3 nucleotides are TGTGCCAGTAGTGTCAATTTTGGGTTTAGCTCTGGAAACACCATATATTTT. The full variable domain, its missing parts supplied by reference TRBV19 and TRBJ1-3, is DGGITQSPKYLFRKEGQNVTLSCEQNLNHDAMYWYRQDPGQGLRLIYYSQIVNDFQKGDIAEGYSVSREKKESFPLTVTSAQKNPTAFYLCASSVNFGFSSGNTIYFGEGSWLTVV.